This T cell receptor (beta chain) emerged from a study of monozygotic twins with inflammatory bowel disease. Germline CDR1 is KGHSH and CDR2 is LQKENI. This CDR3 has 12 amino acids. TCRdb reprocessed the 5' RACE reads, with one entry per CDR3 protein and no DNA. The table lists under 150,000 distinct CDR3 sequences. The clonotype comes from a human donor with ulcerative colitis or Crohn's disease, or a healthy co-twin of an affected twin (not recorded which). Material: blood. The J gene is TRBJ2-7, the V gene TRBV18. The CDR3 sequence is CASSPGVYEQYF.